A selection of T cell receptor beta chains follows, all from one sample in a study of post-analysis software for immune sequencing data. TCRdb recomputed calls from the PCR reads with MiXCR, one row per CDR3 protein. Of about 770,000 distinct CDR3 sequences listed, around 45% are singletons. Specimen: blood. The receptor set was obtained from a girl aged 10 to 17 with multiple sclerosis. Both conserved end residues are part of each CDR3. The order of the fields is J gene, V gene, D gene, clone size, CDR3 DNA, CDR3 protein. D genes are given only for firm matches. The listing skips clone size in some rows; elsewhere it reads once, few, many or a size class.

J gene: TRBJ2-7
V gene: TRBV12-3/TRBV12-4
D gene: TRBD2
clone size: few
CDR3 DNA: TGTGCCAGCAGCTTCGGGACTACCTACGAGCAGTACTTC
CDR3 protein: CASSFGTTYEQYF

J gene: TRBJ2-5
V gene: TRBV10-3
D gene: -
clone size: -
CDR3 DNA: TGTGCCATCAGTGACAGGTCTGGCCGAGAACAGGGAACGCGGACCCAGTACTTC
CDR3 protein: CAISDRSGREQGTRTQYF

J gene: TRBJ2-7
V gene: TRBV3-1
D gene: TRBD1
clone size: -
CDR3 DNA: TGTGCCAGCAGCAAAGGGTTAGCAGGGGGCCCCTACGAGCAGTACTTC
CDR3 protein: CASSKGLAGGPYEQYF

J gene: TRBJ2-4
V gene: TRBV20-1
D gene: TRBD1
clone size: -
CDR3 DNA: TGCAGTGCTAGAGGTGGACAGGGGTCGGAGGAGCAGTACTTC
CDR3 protein: CSARGGQGSEEQYF

J gene: TRBJ2-3
V gene: TRBV20-1
D gene: -
clone size: few
CDR3 DNA: TGCAGTGCTAAAAGTGGGAGTGCAGATACGCAGTATTTT
CDR3 protein: CSAKSGSADTQYF

J gene: TRBJ1-2
V gene: TRBV27
D gene: -
clone size: -
CDR3 DNA: TGTGCCAGCAGTTACGGAGGTCGAAACTATGGCTACACCTTC
CDR3 protein: CASSYGGRNYGYTF

J gene: TRBJ1-2
V gene: TRBV2
D gene: -
clone size: few
CDR3 DNA: TGTGCCAGCAGTGAAATACGGGGGGACTATGGCTACACCTTC
CDR3 protein: CASSEIRGDYGYTF

J gene: TRBJ2-6
V gene: TRBV15
D gene: -
clone size: -
CDR3 DNA: TGTGCCACCAGCAGAGGTGTCGAGAGCGGTTCTGGGGCCAACGTCCTGACTTTC
CDR3 protein: CATSRGVESGSGANVLTF

J gene: TRBJ1-1
V gene: TRBV6-6
D gene: -
clone size: -
CDR3 DNA: TGTGCCAGCAGTTACTCGACAGTGACGACTGAAGCTTTCTTT
CDR3 protein: CASSYSTVTTEAFF

J gene: TRBJ2-5
V gene: TRBV5-1
D gene: TRBD2
clone size: few
CDR3 DNA: TGCGCCAGCAGGGACTCGGGACTAGCAAGCGAGACCCAGTACTTC
CDR3 protein: CASRDSGLASETQYF

J gene: TRBJ1-5
V gene: TRBV2
D gene: -
clone size: -
CDR3 DNA: TGTGCCAGCAGTGAGTCGGGGGCCCGAGGGGGCAATCAGCCCCAGCATTTT
CDR3 protein: CASSESGARGGNQPQHF

J gene: TRBJ1-1
V gene: TRBV12-3/TRBV12-4
D gene: -
clone size: -
CDR3 DNA: TGTGCCAGCAGTACGGGGTACAGGGACGCTTTCTTT
CDR3 protein: CASSTGYRDAFF

J gene: TRBJ2-1
V gene: TRBV15
D gene: -
clone size: -
CDR3 DNA: TGTGCCACCAGCAGAGACTGGAACAATGAGCAGTTCTTC
CDR3 protein: CATSRDWNNEQFF

J gene: TRBJ2-1
V gene: TRBV7-9
D gene: -
clone size: few
CDR3 DNA: TGTGCCAGCAGCTTAGCGGGGTACAATGAGCTGTTCTTC
CDR3 protein: CASSLAGYNELFF

J gene: TRBJ1-2
V gene: TRBV2
D gene: -
clone size: -
CDR3 DNA: TGTGCCAGCAGACCCGGACAGTATGGCTACACCTTC
CDR3 protein: CASRPGQYGYTF

J gene: TRBJ2-7
V gene: TRBV6-5
D gene: TRBD2
clone size: few
CDR3 DNA: TGTGCCAGCAGTTATAGCGGGAGGGCTACCTACGAGCAGTACTTC
CDR3 protein: CASSYSGRATYEQYF

J gene: TRBJ1-5
V gene: TRBV7-2
D gene: TRBD1
clone size: -
CDR3 DNA: TGTGCCAGCAGCTTGCAGGGGGTCAATCAGCCCCAGCATTTT
CDR3 protein: CASSLQGVNQPQHF